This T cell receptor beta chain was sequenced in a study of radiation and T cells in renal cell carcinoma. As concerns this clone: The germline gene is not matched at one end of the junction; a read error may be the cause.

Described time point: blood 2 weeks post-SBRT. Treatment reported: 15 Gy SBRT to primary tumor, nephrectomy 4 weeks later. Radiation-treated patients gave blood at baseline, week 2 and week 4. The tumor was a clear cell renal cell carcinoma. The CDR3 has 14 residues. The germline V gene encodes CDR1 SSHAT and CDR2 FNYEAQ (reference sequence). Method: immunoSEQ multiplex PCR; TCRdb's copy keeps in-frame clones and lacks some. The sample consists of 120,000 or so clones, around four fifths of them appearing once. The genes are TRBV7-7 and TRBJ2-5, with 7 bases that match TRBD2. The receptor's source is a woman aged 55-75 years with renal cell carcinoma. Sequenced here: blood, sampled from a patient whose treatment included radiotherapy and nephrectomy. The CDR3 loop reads CASSLESGGGTQYF. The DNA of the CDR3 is TGTGCTAGCAGCTTAGAGTCTGGGGGGGGGACCCAGTACTTC.